The sequence of this T cell receptor beta chain was determined in a study of cytomegalovirus exposure and HLA in healthy donors. For the study at large: Earlier sequencing of some 170 million T cells yielded 90 million to 140 million unique TCR beta sequences. Study results and caveats: A prior analysis recorded that most TCR beta V segments were productive about 90% or about 30% of the time. A few of the chains that were CMV-associated were confirmed in vitro to be specific for CMV antigens. The study recorded more than 150 TCR beta chains that were cytomegalovirus-associated.

As to this clone: Antigen unknown.

Use of 60 Vbeta and 13 Jbeta primers characterized the PCR. TCRdb's table, derived via immunoSEQ multiplex PCR, lists solely in-frame clones and lacks some. The data show 200,000 to 250,000 clones, about 80% seen once. V gave up 6 bases and J gave up 6 bases; unmatched junction bases: 13. This CDR3 is 16 amino acids long. Germline V gene data show CDR1 as MNHEY and CDR2 as SMNVEV (reference sequence). This receptor was taken from a young man in good health and CMV-seronegative. The chain has TRBV27 and TRBJ2-1; 8 nucleotides agree with TRBD2. Input material: PBMCs. Here the CDR3 reads CASRTRSGSRINEQFF. The CDR3 bases are TGTGCCAGCAGGACAAGGAGCGGGAGTAGGATCAATGAGCAGTTCTTC.